This entry concerns a single TCR beta chain. Its antigen is not identified. Only in-frame clones appear in the TCRdb table, and some are missing; sequencing was by immunoSEQ multiplex PCR. The table has under 55,000 clones, roughly 78% seen once. The sample comes from a study of memory CD4+ T cells and cytomegalovirus serostatus. Whole-study findings and limits: Median bootstrapped AUC for CMV status was about 0.95 originally, roughly 0.92 US-trained.

Germline CDR1 LNHNV, CDR2 YYDKDF (reference sequence). The J segment lost 1 base and the V segment lost 3 bases, leaving 4 bases of the junction unmatched. This CDR3 has 16 residues. Single viable CD3+CD4+CD8-CD45RO+ cells were sorted as the memory CD4+ T cells. The sequenced material came from memory CD4+ T cells from blood. The rearrangement links TRBV15 to TRBJ1-1; 11 bases are shared with TRBD1. The receptor's source is an adult in good health and CMV-seronegative. This CDR3 is CATSRGQGVKNTEAFF. CDR3 bases: TGTGCCACCAGCAGGGGACAGGGGGTGAAGAACACTGAAGCTTTCTTT.